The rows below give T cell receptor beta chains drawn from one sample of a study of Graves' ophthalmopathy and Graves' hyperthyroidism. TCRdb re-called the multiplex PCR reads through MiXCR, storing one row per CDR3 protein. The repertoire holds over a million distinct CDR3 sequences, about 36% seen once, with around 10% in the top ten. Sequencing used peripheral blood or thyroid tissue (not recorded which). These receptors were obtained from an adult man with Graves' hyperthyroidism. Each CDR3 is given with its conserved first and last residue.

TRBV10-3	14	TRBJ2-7	CAISDIGWGYEQYF
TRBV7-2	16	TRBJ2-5	CASSFRQGLAGETQYF
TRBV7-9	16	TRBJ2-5	CASSPGRLAGLETQYF
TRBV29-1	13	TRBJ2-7	CSVVGASSYEQYF
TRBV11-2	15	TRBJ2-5	CASSLLGQALETQYF
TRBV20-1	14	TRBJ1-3	CSARDGGTGNTIYF
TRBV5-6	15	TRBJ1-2	CASSPRQIRNYGYTF
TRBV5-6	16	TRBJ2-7	CASSFGGSQGVYEQYF
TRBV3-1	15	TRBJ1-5	CASSPQGWNDQPQHF
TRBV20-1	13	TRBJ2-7	CSARAGGAYEQYF
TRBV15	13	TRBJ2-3	CATSGGATDTQYF
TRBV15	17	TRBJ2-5	CATSDGTSGGLLETQYF
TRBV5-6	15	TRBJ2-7	CASSSGGRGRNEQYF
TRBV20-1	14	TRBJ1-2	CSARAMGQNYGYTF
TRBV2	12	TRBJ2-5	CASSSPGTPQYF
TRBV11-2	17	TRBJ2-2	CASSSNRQAPNTGELFF
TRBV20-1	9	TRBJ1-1	CSARDEAFF
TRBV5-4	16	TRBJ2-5	CASSVGTSGGGETQYF
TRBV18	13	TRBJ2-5	CASSPQSWETQYF
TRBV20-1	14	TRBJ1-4	CSARVLGSDEKLFF
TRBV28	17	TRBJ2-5	CASTDAADTGWGETQYF
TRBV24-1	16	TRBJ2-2	CATSEVGTGDPGELFF
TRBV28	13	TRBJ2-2	CASSSWQAGELFF
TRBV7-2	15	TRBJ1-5	CASSSLEAHNQPQHF
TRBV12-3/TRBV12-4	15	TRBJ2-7	CASSGGSGTLYEQYF
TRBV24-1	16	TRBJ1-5	CATSEHQGVSIQPQHF
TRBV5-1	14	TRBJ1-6	CASSLDQGRSPLHF
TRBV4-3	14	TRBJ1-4	CASRKGRTNEKLFF
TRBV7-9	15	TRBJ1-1	CASSLETGWGAEAFF
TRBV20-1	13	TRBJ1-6	CSAWETYNSPLHF
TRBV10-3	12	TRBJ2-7	CASSHAGTEIYF
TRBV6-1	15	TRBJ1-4	CASSPALATNEKLFF
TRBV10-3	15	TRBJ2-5	CAIARQGDAQETQYF
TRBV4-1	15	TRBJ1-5	CASSQDGTGGSPQHF
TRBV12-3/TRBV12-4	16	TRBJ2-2	CASSFGQGTHTGELFF
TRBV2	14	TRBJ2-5	CASSEPTAKETQYF
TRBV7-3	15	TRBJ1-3	CASSLAPQSGNTIYF
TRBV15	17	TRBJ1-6	CATSRGPGEGLRGGLHF
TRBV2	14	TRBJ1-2	CASSVGQMGDGYTF
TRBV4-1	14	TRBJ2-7	CASSQEDSYYEQYF
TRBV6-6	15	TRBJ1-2	CASSYDRTLRDGYTF
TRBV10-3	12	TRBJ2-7	CATRDRAHEQYF
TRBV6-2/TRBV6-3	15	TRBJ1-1	CATGGAALGYAEAFF
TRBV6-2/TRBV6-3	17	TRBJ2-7	CASSYSIRRTGGAEQYF
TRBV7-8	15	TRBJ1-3	CASSPRRDSGNTIYF
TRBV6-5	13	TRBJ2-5	CASSNRASETQYF
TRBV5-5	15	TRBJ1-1	CASSRGQGAFGEAFF
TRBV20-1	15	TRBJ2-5	CSARDIRLGQETQYF
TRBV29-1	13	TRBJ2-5	CSVDSGALGTQYF
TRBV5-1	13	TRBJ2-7	CASSKGQGGEQYF
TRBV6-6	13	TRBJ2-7	CAIRMSSSYEQYF
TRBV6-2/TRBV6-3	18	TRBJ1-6	CAGSYSGRTQLVGTPLHF
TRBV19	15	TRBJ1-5	CASSPLRGNNQPQHF
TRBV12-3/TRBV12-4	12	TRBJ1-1	CASSLAGQEAFF